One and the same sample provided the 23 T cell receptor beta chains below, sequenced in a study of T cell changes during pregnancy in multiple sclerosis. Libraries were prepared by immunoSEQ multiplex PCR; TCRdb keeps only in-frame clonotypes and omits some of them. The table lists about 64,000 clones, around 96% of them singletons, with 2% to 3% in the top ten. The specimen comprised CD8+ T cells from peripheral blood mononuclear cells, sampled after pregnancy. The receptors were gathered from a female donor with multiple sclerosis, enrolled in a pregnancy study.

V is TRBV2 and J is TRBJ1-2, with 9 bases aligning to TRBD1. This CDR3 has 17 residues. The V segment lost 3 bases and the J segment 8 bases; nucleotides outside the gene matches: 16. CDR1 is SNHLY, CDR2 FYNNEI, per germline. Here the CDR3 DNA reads TGTGCCAGCAGTGAGTCATGGACAGGGGATATCGGGAAGGGCTACACCTTC. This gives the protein CASSESWTGDIGKGYTF.

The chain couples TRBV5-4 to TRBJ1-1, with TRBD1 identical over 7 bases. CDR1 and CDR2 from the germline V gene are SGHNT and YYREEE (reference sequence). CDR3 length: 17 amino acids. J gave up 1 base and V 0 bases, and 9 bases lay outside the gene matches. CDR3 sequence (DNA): TGTGCCAGCAGCTTGGAAGGCAGGGGGTCCCAGAACACTGAAGCTTTCTTT. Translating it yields CASSLEGRGSQNTEAFF.

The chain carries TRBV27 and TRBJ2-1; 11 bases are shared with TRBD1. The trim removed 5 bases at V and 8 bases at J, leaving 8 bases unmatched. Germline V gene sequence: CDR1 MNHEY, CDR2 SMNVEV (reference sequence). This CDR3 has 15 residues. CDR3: CASSPSGQGADEQFF. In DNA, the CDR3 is TGTGCCAGCAGTCCTAGTGGACAGGGGGCTGATGAGCAGTTCTTC.

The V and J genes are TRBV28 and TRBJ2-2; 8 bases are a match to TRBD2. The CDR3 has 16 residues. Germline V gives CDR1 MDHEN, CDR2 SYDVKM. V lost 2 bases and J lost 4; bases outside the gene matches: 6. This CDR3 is CASSLPGGGRTGELFF. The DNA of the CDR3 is TGTGCCAGCAGTTTACCCGGGGGGGGGCGCACCGGGGAGCTGTTTTTT. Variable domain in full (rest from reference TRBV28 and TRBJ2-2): DVKVTQSSRYLVKRTGEKVFLECVQDMDHENMFWYRQDPGLGLRLIYFSYDVKMKEKGDIPEGYSVSREKKERFSLILESASTNQTSMYLCASSLPGGGRTGELFFGEGSRLTVL.

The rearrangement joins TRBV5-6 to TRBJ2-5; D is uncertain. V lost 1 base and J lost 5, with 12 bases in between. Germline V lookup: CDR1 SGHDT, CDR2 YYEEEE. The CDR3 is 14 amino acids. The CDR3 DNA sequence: TGTGCCAGCAGCTTGCGGTTAGCTGTGGAGACCCAGTACTTC. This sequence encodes CASSLRLAVETQYF.

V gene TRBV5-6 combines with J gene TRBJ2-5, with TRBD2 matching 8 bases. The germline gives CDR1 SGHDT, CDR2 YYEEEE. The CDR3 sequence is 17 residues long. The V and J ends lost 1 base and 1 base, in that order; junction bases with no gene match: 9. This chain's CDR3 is CASSLLGREAFQETQYF. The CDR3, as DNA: TGTGCCAGCAGCTTGCTCGGGCGGGAGGCCTTCCAAGAGACCCAGTACTTC.

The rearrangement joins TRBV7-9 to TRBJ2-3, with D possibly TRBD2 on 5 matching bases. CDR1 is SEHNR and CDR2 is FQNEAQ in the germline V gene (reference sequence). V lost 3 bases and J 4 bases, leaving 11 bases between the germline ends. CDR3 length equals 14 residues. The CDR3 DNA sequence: TGTGCCAGCAGCTTGGTGCTAGCCGCAGATACGCAGTATTTT. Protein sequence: CASSLVLAADTQYF.

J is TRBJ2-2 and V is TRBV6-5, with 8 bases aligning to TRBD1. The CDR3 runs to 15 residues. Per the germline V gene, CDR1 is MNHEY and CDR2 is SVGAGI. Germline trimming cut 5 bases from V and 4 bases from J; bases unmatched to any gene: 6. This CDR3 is CASSLWTGTTGELFF. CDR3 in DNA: TGTGCCAGCAGTCTTTGGACAGGGACCACCGGGGAGCTGTTTTTT.

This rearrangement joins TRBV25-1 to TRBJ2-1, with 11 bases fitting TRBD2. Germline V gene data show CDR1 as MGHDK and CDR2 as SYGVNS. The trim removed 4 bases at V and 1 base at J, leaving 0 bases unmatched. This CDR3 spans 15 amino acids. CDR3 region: CASSGLAGSYNEQFF. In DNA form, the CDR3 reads TGTGCCAGCAGTGGACTAGCGGGATCCTACAATGAGCAGTTCTTC.

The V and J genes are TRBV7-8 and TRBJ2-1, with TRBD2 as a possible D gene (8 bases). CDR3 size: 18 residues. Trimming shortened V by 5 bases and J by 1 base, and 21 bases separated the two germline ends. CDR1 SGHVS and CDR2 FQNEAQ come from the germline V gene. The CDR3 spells CASSQGGSGSLSYNEQFF. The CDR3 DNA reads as TGTGCCAGCAGCCAGGGGGGGAGCGGGAGTTTGTCCTACAATGAGCAGTTCTTC.

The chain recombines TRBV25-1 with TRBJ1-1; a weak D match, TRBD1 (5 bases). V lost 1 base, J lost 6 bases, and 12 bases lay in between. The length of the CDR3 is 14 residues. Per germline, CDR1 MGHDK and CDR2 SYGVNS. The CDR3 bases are TGTGCCAGCAGTGAATGGGGGGGGGATCCTGAAGCTTTCTTT. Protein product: CASSEWGGDPEAFF.

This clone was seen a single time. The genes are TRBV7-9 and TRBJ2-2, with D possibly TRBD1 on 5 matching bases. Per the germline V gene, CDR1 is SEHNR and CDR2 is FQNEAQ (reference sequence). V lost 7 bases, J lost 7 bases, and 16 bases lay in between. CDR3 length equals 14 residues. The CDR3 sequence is CASIMAGSVGELFF. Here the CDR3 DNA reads TGTGCCAGCATTATGGCAGGGTCTGTCGGGGAGCTGTTTTTT.

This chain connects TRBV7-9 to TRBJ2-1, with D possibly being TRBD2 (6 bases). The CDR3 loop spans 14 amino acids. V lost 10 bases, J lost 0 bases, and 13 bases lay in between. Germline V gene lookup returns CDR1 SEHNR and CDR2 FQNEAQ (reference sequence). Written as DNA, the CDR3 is TGTGCCATCCGGGACTCCAGCTCCTACAATGAGCAGTTCTTC. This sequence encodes CAIRDSSSYNEQFF.

The CDR3 reads CASTGQGAEYGNTIYF. For the CDR3, the DNA is TGCGCCAGCACGGGGCAGGGGGCAGAGTATGGAAACACCATATATTTT. The chain is built from TRBV10-1 and TRBJ1-3; 8 bases align to TRBD1. This CDR3 has 16 amino acids. V trimming: 7 bases; J trimming: 3 bases; junction bases outside the gene matches: 11. Germline loops: CDR1 WNHNN, CDR2 SYGVQD (reference sequence).

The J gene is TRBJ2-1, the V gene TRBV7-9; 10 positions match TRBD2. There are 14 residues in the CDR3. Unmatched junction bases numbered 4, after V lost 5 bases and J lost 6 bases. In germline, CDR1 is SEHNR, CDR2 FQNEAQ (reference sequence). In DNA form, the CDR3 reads TGTGCCAGCAGCCCCAGCGGGAGGGCCAATGAGCAGTTCTTC. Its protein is CASSPSGRANEQFF.

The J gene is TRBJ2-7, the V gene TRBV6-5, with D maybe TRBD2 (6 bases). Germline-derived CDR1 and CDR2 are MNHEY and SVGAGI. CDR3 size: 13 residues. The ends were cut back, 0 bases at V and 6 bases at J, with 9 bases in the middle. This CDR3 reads CASSYSPGGEQYF. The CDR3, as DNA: TGTGCCAGCAGTTACTCCCCCGGGGGCGAGCAGTACTTC.

The CDR3 DNA sequence: TGCAGCGTTGTGCCACTCGACAGGGCGGGCACCGGGGAGCTGTTTTTT. Protein sequence: CSVVPLDRAGTGELFF. This chain connects TRBV29-1 to TRBJ2-2; 7 nucleotides match TRBD1. The germline CDR1 and CDR2 sequences are SQVTM and ANQGSEA. With V trimmed by 4 bases and J by 4 bases, 12 bases remained unmatched. This CDR3 contains 16 residues.

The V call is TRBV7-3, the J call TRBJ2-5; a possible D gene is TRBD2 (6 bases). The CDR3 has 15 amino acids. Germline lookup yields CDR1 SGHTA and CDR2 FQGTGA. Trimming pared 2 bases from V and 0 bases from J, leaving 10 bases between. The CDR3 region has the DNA TGTGCCAGCAGCTTACCTTCTAGCGACCAAGAGACCCAGTACTTC. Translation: CASSLPSSDQETQYF.

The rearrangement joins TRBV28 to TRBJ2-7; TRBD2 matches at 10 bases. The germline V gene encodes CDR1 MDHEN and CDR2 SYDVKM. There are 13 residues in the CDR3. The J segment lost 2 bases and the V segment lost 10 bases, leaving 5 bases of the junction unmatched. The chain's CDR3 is CATLGLAAYEQYF. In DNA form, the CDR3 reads TGTGCCACCCTAGGACTAGCGGCCTACGAGCAGTACTTC. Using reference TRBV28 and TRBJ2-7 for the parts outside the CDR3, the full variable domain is DVKVTQSSRYLVKRTGEKVFLECVQDMDHENMFWYRQDPGLGLRLIYFSYDVKMKEKGDIPEGYSVSREKKERFSLILESASTNQTSMYLCATLGLAAYEQYFGPGTRLTVT.

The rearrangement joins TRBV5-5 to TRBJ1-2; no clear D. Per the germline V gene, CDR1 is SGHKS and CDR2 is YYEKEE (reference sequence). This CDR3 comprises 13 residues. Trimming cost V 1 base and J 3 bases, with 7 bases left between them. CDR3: CASSLTEHYGYTF. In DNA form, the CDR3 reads TGTGCCAGCAGCTTGACAGAGCACTATGGCTACACCTTC.

The CDR3 DNA reads TGTGCCAGCAGTTTATCACAGACCTACGAGCAGTACTTC. Protein product: CASSLSQTYEQYF. The chain links TRBV27 to TRBJ2-7; D gene unclear. Deletions cut 0 bases from V and 2 bases from J, with 5 bases between. Germline V gives CDR1 MNHEY, CDR2 SMNVEV (reference sequence). This CDR3 contains 13 residues.

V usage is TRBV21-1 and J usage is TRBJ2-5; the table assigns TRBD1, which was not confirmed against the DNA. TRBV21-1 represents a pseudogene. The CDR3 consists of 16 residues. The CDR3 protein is CASSRDRVIHGETQYF. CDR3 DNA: TGTGCCAGCAGCCGGGACAGGGTCATCCATGGGGAGACCCAGTACTTC.

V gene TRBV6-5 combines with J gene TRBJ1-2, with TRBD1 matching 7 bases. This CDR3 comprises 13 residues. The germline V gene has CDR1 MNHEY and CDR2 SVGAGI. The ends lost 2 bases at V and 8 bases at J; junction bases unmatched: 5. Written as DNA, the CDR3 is TGTGCCAGCAGTTACACGACAGGGAGAGGCTACACCTTC. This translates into CASSYTTGRGYTF.